This T cell receptor (beta chain) was profiled in a study of blood T cell repertoires in COVID-19. Libraries were prepared by immunoSEQ multiplex PCR; TCRdb keeps only in-frame clonotypes and omits some of them. The data contain about 130,000 clones, around four fifths of them seen just once; the ten biggest clones take up around 20%. The CDR3 consists of 13 residues. The V segment lost 6 bases and the J segment 6 bases; nucleotides outside the gene matches: 5. The rearrangement links TRBV12-3 or TRBV12-4 to TRBJ2-7, with 10 positions matching TRBD1. The sequencing input was peripheral blood. The origin of this receptor is an older man with acute or convalescent COVID-19. The CDR3 is CASSSGQGREQYF. The CDR3 coding sequence is TGTGCCAGCAGCTCGGGACAGGGGCGCGAGCAGTACTTC.